The 8 T cell receptor beta chains listed next were all sequenced from one sample in a study of T cells in Graves' hyperthyroidism and ophthalmopathy. RNA transcripts provided the source from which TCR beta CDR3 regions were amplified. Researchers ran a first-round RT-PCR on the TCR CDR3 using the HTBI primer set. TCRdb independently ran MiXCR on the multiplex PCR reads; one entry per CDR3 protein. The sample has 540,000 or so distinct CDR3 sequences; 15% to 18% are singletons. Specimen: blood. The receptors originated from a woman aged 25-40 years with Graves' hyperthyroidism.

This clonotype appeared a few times. This rearrangement joins TRBV20-1 to TRBJ2-1; no reliable D call. The CDR3 loop spans 11 amino acids. Trimming removed 3 bases at V and 10 bases at J, with 10 bases between. Germline assignment: CDR1 DFQATT and CDR2 SNEGSKA (reference sequence). The CDR3, as DNA: TGCAGTGCTAGGCTGATGGGAGAGCAGTTCTTC. It is translated as CSARLMGEQFF.

This clonotype was found many times. The V call is TRBV5-1, the J call TRBJ2-3; D is uncertain. This CDR3 contains 16 residues. Per germline, CDR1 SGHRS and CDR2 YFSETQ. The V end was cut by 4 bases, the J end by 1 base, with 16 bases between. CDR3 nucleotides: TGCGCCAGCAGCCACTCAGGACGCCACGGCACAGATACGCAGTATTTT. It specifies CASSHSGRHGTDTQYF.

This clonotype was seen only a few times. Compared with germline, one end of the junction differs, possibly owing to a read error. V usage is TRBV5-1 and J usage is TRBJ2-1; TRBD2 is a possible D gene (6 bases). Germline V CDR1 and CDR2: SGHRS, YFSETQ. The CDR3 is 17 amino acids. The chain's CDR3 is CASSLRPLGGNYNERFF. The DNA of the CDR3 is TGCGCCAGCAGCTTGCGCCCCCTTGGGGGGAACTACAATGAGCGGTTCTTC.

This clonotype was seen many times. The rearrangement links TRBV7-2 to TRBJ2-1; 9 nucleotides agree with TRBD1. Trimming removed 2 bases from V and 6 bases from J; junction bases left unmatched: 2. This CDR3 is built from 14 residues. Germline CDR1 is SGHTA and CDR2 is FQGNSA. The CDR3 reads CASSLTGQGNEQFF. The CDR3 nucleotides are TGTGCCAGCAGCTTAACGGGACAGGGCAATGAGCAGTTCTTC.

The chain recombines TRBV6-9 with TRBJ2-7; D call uncertain. The CDR3 sequence is 14 residues long. Per germline, CDR1 MNHGY and CDR2 SVAAGI. The V gene lost 3 bases and the J gene lost 6 bases, with 15 bases spanning the gap. CDR3 bases: TGTGCCAGCAGTTACGAAAGAGTTCCCCTCGAGCAGTACTTC. It codes for CASSYERVPLEQYF.

This chain links TRBV5-1 with TRBJ1-6; no clear D gene. The CDR3 consists of 16 residues. Trimming pared 0 bases from V and 0 bases from J, leaving 7 bases between. Germline loops: CDR1 SGHRS, CDR2 YFSETQ. CDR3 amino acids: CASSLAESSYNSPLHF. The CDR3 DNA is TGCGCCAGCAGCTTGGCCGAAAGCTCCTATAATTCACCCCTCCACTTT.

This clonotype has more than one count but fewer than ten. The chain couples TRBV27 to TRBJ2-5; D is undetermined. V was cut by 7 bases and J by 4 bases, with 13 bases left in between. There are 13 residues in the CDR3. Looked up from germline, CDR1 is MNHEY and CDR2 is SMNVEV (reference sequence). This chain's CDR3 is CASNPGHGETQYF. The CDR3 DNA follows: TGTGCCAGCAACCCGGGCCACGGAGAGACCCAGTACTTC.

This clonotype was seen a single time. V gene TRBV27 combines with J gene TRBJ2-7, with 9 bases aligning to TRBD2. After removal of 6 bases from V and 1 base from J, the junction contained 10 bases not matched to a gene. The CDR3 has 16 amino acids. Germline V CDR1 and CDR2: MNHEY, SMNVEV (reference sequence). DNA of the CDR3: TGTGCCAGCAGATTCCAGGCTAGCGGGACATCCTACGAGCAGTACTTC. It encodes CASRFQASGTSYEQYF.